This TCR beta chain comes out of a study of neurological immune-mediated disorders. This CDR3 has 14 amino acids. V was pared by 3 bases and J by 1 base, with 9 bases between. Germline V lookup: CDR1 MGHDK, CDR2 SYGVNS. This clonotype was picked up many times. TCRdb re-analysed the 5' RACE reads in MiXCR, keeping a single row per CDR3 protein. The sample lists 27,000 or so distinct CDR3 sequences, roughly 15% occurring once. Input material: PBMCs. The TCR comes from a man between 70 and 80 years old in good health. The V gene is TRBV25-1, the J gene TRBJ1-1; D ambiguous. CDR3 coding DNA: TGTGCCAGCAGTGACTCCGCAGAGAACACTGAAGCTTTCTTT. Translation: CASSDSAENTEAFF.